These T cell receptor beta chains were read from a single sample in a study of Ad26.COV2.S vaccination and SARS-CoV-2 variants. TCRdb's table, derived via immunoSEQ multiplex PCR, lists solely in-frame clones and lacks some. Here the sample spans 510,000 or so clones, approximately 90% being singletons. This specimen was peripheral blood, taken in a trial of Ad26.COV2.S vaccine versus placebo. The origin of the receptors is a person between 18 and 65 years old who received the Ad26.COV2.S COVID-19 vaccine or a placebo. Both conserved end residues are trimmed from each CDR3.

V,length,J,CDR3
TRBV28,14,TRBJ1-1,ASSPLLGSVPTEAF
TRBV3-1/TRBV3-2,13,TRBJ2-3,ASSQRTSGTDTQY
TRBV2,13,TRBJ2-3,ASNSAGGGTDTQY
TRBV2,14,TRBJ2-7,ASSDPIVTQGNEQY
TRBV30,12,TRBJ2-5,AWNSGSAFETQY
TRBV24-1,11,TRBJ2-1,ATSDTDRDEQF
TRBV2,13,TRBJ2-2,ASRERDSGTGELF
TRBV5-8,14,TRBJ1-2,ASSYGLTGVLRGYT
TRBV7-8,11,TRBJ1-5,ASSSSGDQPQH
TRBV7-2,13,TRBJ2-7,ASSSTGDGTYEQY
TRBV28,11,TRBJ2-1,ASYWRGENEQF
TRBV7-8,12,TRBJ2-1,ASSLASGGGEQF
TRBV7-8,11,TRBJ2-7,ASSLKGIYEQY
TRBV7-9,15,TRBJ2-6,ASSSVIQGSGANVLT
TRBV5-1,13,TRBJ2-1,ASRASGTSYNEQF
TRBV6-5,11,TRBJ1-5,ASSGIWDQPQH
TRBV19,12,TRBJ1-5,ASRIMGSNQPQH
TRBV7-2,11,TRBJ2-1,ASSLAPGTFQF
TRBV28,14,TRBJ1-5,ASSLKSTILNQPQH
TRBV7-2,12,TRBJ2-7,ASSLGPGRDEQY
TRBV9,12,TRBJ1-6,ASSVVGVGSPLH
TRBV7-8,14,TRBJ2-1,ASSNRGISSYNEQF
TRBV5-1,13,TRBJ2-5,ASSRPEPLQETQY
TRBV19,11,TRBJ1-5,ASRPYSNQPQH
TRBV28,13,TRBJ2-3,ASNPGQGSADTQY
TRBV5-4,13,TRBJ1-1,ASSRGSERNTEAF